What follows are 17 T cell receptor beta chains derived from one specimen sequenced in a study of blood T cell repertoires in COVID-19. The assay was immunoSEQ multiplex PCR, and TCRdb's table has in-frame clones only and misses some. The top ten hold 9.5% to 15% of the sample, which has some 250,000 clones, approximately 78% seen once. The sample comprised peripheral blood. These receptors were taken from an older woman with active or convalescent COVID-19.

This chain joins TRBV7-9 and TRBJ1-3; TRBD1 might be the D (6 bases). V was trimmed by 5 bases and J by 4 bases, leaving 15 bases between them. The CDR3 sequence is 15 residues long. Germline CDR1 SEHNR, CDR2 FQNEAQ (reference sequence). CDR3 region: CASSPSGGLGNTIYF. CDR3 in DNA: TGTGCCAGCAGCCCTTCGGGGGGGCTAGGAAACACCATATATTTT.

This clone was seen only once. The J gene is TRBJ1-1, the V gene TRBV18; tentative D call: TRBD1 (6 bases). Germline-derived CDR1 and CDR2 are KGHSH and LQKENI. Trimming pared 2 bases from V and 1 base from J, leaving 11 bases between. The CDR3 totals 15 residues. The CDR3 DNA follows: TGTGCCAGCTCACCATTAGGACAGAGGAACACTGAAGCTTTCTTT. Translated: CASSPLGQRNTEAFF.

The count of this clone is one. The CDR3 coding sequence is TGTGCCAGCAGTCCAGACAGCTGGGGCTATGGCTACACCTTC. It encodes CASSPDSWGYGYTF. This chain joins TRBV6-4 and TRBJ1-2; D may be TRBD1 (5 bases). Germline CDR1 reads MRHNA; CDR2 reads SNTAGT. CDR3 length: 14 amino acids. The V end was cut by 5 bases, the J end by 4 bases, with 14 bases between.

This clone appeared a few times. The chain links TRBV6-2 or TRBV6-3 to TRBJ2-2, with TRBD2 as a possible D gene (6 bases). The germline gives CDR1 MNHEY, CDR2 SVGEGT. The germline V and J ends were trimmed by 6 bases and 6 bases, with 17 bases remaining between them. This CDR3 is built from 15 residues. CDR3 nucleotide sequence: TGTGCCAGCAGCCCCCAGGGACTGGGCGCCGGGGAGCTGTTTTTT. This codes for CASSPQGLGAGELFF.

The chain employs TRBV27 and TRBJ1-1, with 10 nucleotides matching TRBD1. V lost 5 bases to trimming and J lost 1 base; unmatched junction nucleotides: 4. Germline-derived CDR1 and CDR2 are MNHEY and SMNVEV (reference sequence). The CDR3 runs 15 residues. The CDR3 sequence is CASSLGTGANTEAFF. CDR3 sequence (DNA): TGTGCCAGCAGTCTAGGGACAGGGGCGAACACTGAAGCTTTCTTT.

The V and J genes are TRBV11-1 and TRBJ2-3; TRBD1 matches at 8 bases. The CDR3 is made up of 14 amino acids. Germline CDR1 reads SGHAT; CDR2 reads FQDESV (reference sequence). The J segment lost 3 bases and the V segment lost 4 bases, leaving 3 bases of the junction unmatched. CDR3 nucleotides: TGTGCCAGCAGCTCGGACAGGGCGACAGATACGCAGTATTTT. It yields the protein CASSSDRATDTQYF.

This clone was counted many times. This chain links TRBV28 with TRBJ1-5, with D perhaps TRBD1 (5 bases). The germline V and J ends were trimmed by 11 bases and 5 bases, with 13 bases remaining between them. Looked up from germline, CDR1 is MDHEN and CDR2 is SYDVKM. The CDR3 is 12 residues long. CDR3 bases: TGTGCCGCGCGGCAGGGCTATCAGCCCCAGCATTTT. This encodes CAARQGYQPQHF. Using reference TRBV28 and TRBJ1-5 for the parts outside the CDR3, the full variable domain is DVKVTQSSRYLVKRTGEKVFLECVQDMDHENMFWYRQDPGLGLRLIYFSYDVKMKEKGDIPEGYSVSREKKERFSLILESASTNQTSMYLCAARQGYQPQHFGDGTRLSIL.

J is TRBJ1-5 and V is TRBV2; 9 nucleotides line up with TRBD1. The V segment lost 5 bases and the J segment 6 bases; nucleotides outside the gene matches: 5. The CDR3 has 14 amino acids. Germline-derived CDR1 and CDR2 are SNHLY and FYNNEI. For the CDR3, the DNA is TGTGCCAGCAGTTCCGACAGGGGGAGTCAGCCCCAGCATTTT. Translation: CASSSDRGSQPQHF.

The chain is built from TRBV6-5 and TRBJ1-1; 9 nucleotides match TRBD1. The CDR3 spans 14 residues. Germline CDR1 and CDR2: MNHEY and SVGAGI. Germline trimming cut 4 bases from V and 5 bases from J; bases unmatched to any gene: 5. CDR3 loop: CASSFGTGLTEAFF. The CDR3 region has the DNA TGTGCCAGCAGTTTCGGGACAGGGTTGACTGAAGCTTTCTTT.

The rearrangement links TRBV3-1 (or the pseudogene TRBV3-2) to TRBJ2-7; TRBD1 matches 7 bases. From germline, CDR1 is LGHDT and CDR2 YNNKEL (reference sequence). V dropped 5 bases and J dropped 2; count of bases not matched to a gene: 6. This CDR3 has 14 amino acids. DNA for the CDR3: TGTGCCAGCAGCTTCCGGGACAGCCCCTACGAGCAGTACTTC. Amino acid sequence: CASSFRDSPYEQYF.

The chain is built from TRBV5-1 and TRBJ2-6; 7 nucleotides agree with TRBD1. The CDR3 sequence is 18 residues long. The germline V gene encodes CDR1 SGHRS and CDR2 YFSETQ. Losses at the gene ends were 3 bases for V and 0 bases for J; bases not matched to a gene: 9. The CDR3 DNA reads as TGCGCCAGCAGCTCGACAGGGCCTCATCACTCTGGGGCCAACGTCCTGACTTTC. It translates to CASSSTGPHHSGANVLTF.

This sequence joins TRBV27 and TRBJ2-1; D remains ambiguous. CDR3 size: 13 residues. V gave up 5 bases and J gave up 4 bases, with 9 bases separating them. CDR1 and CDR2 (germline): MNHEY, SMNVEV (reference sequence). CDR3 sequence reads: CASSAMMYNEQFF. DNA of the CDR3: TGTGCCAGCAGTGCTATGATGTACAATGAGCAGTTCTTC.

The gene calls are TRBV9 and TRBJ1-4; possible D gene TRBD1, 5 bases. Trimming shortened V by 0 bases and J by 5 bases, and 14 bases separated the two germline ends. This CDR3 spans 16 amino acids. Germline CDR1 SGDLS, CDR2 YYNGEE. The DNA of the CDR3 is TGTGCCAGCAGCGTAGGCTTGGGGCCGTTAAATGAAAAACTGTTTTTT. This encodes CASSVGLGPLNEKLFF.

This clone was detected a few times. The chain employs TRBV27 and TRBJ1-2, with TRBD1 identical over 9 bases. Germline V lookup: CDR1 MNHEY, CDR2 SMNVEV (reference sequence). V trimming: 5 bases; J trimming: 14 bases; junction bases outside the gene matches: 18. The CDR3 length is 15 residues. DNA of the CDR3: TGTGCCAGCAGTCCCAGGACAGGGGTAAATCAGGGGCAAACCTTC. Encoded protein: CASSPRTGVNQGQTF.

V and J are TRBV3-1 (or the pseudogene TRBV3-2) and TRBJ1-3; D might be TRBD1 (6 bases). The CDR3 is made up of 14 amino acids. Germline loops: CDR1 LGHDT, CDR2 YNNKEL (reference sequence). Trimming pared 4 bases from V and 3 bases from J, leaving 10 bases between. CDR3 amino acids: CASSLTGSGNTIYF. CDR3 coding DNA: TGTGCCAGCAGCCTCACAGGGAGTGGAAACACCATATATTTT.

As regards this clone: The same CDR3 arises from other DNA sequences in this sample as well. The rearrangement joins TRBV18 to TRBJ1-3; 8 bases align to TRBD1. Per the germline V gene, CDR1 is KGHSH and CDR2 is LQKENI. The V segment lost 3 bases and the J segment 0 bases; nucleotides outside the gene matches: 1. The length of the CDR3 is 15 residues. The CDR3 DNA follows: TGTGCCAGCTCACCTGACAGGGGCTCTGGAAACACCATATATTTT. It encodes CASSPDRGSGNTIYF.

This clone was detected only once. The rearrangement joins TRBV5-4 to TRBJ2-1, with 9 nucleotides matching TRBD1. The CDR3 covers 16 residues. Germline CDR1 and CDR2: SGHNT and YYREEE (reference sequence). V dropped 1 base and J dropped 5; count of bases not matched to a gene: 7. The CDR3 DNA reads TGTGCCAGCAGCTTGATGGGGACAGGGTCGGACAATGAGCAGTTCTTC. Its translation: CASSLMGTGSDNEQFF.